The 5 T cell receptor beta chains given below trace back to one sample, sequenced in a study of response to subunit inactivated influenza vaccine (dated by TCRdb to the late 2010s). Preparation of the library involved RT-PCR. TCRdb records Illumina HiSeq 2500 as the sequencer. TCRdb passed the public sequencing reads through fastp at Q25 and MiXCR, retaining productive beta sequences. Rows are unified per CDR3 protein, each entry keeping the most common DNA and genes. Here the sample has under 500,000 distinct CDR3 sequences; roughly 9.8% occur a single time. More than 10% of the sample is held by the ten biggest clonotypes. The sample's time point label is to be understood as: 45 days after influenza vaccine administration. Sample: PBMCs from blood, taken about 40 days after vaccination. The receptors shown here come from a man aged 45 to 65 who received an inactivated influenza vaccine. Donor details come from another sample of the same person, matched by shared clones.

This clonotype was detected only a few times. This chain links TRBV4-3 with TRBJ1-1; 10 positions match TRBD1. This CDR3 is 15 amino acids long. The germline CDR1 and CDR2 sequences are LGHNA and YSLEER. Losses at the gene ends were 2 bases for V and 6 bases for J; bases not matched to a gene: 6. For the CDR3, the DNA is TGCGCCAGCAGCCAATGGGAGGGACAGGGGTCTGAAGCTTTCTTT. Protein: CASSQWEGQGSEAFF.

This clonotype occurred many times. This chain connects TRBV6-1 to TRBJ2-3; 8 bases agree with TRBD1. V was pared by 5 bases and J by 4 bases, with 5 bases of the junction left unmatched. The CDR3 has 14 amino acids. CDR1 and CDR2 (germline): MNHNS, SASEGT. CDR3 region: CASSRQGASDTQYF. The CDR3 coding sequence is TGTGCCAGCAGTAGGCAGGGGGCATCAGATACGCAGTATTTT.

This clonotype was counted at least ten times. The chain employs TRBV5-1 and TRBJ2-4; weak D call: TRBD1 (5 bases). V was clipped by 7 bases and J by 0 bases, with 17 bases between them. From germline, CDR1 is SGHRS and CDR2 YFSETQ. CDR3 size: 16 residues. CDR3 region: CASRAGQGLAKNIQYF. CDR3 nucleotides: TGCGCCAGCCGGGCCGGGCAGGGTTTAGCCAAAAACATTCAGTACTTC. Full variable domain (missing parts from reference TRBV5-1 and TRBJ2-4): KAGVTQTPRYLIKTRGQQVTLSCSPISGHRSVSWYQQTPGQGLQFLFEYFSETQRNKGNFPGRFSGRQFSNSRSEMNVSTLELGDSALYLCASRAGQGLAKNIQYFGAGTRLSVL.

The chain joins TRBV2 to TRBJ1-1; D remains unclear. There are 14 residues in the CDR3. Germline V CDR1 and CDR2: SNHLY, FYNNEI. V gave up 6 bases and J gave up 1 base, with 12 bases separating them. CDR3 amino acids: CASSHVGANTEAFF. CDR3 DNA: TGTGCCAGCAGCCACGTGGGAGCGAACACTGAAGCTTTCTTT.

Many counts were recorded for this clonotype. The J gene is TRBJ2-7, the V gene TRBV10-3; 13 bases are shared with TRBD2. V gave up 6 bases and J gave up 5 bases; unmatched junction bases: 7. The CDR3 contains 15 residues. Germline V lookup: CDR1 ENHRY, CDR2 SYGVKD. CDR3: CAISVTGLAGNEQYF. The CDR3 DNA sequence: TGTGCCATCAGCGTCACGGGACTAGCGGGGAACGAGCAGTACTTC.